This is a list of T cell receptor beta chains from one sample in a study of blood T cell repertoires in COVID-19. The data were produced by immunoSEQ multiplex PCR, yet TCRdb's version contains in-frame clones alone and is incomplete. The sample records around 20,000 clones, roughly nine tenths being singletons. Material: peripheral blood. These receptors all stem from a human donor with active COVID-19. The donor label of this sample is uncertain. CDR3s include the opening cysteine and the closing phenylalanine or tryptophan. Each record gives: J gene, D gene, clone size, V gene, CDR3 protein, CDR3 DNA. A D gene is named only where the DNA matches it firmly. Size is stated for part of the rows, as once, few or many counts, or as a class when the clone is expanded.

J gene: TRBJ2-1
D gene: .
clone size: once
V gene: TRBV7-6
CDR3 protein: CASSLDASFNEQFF
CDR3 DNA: TGTGCCAGCAGCTTAGACGCTAGCTTCAATGAGCAGTTCTTC

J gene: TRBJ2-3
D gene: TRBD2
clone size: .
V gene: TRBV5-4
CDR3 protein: CASRPGTSGTDTQYF
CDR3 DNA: TGTGCCAGCAGGCCCGGGACTAGCGGCACAGATACGCAGTATTTT

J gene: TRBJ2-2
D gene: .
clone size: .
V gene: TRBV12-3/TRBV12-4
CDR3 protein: CASSLLQTGELFF
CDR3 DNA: TGTGCCAGCAGTTTATTACAAACCGGGGAGCTGTTTTTT

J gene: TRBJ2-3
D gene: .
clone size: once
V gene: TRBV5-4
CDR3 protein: CASSFDSPRTDTQYF
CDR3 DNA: TGTGCCAGCAGCTTTGACAGCCCTCGCACAGATACGCAGTATTTT

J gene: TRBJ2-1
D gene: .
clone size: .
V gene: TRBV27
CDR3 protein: CASSFGAGSSSEQFF
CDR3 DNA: TGTGCCAGCAGTTTCGGCGCGGGATCTTCTAGTGAGCAGTTCTTC

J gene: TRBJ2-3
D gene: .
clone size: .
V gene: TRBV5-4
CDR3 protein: CASSRSGSTDTQYF
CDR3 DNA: TGTGCCAGCAGCCGTAGCGGAAGCACAGATACGCAGTATTTT

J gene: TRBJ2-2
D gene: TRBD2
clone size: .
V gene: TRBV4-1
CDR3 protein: CASSPSGGSGELFF
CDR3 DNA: TGCGCCAGCAGCCCCTCCGGGGGGTCCGGGGAGCTGTTTTTT

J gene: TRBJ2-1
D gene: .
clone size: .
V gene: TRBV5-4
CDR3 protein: CASSLEVEQFF
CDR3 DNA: TGTGCCAGCAGCTTAGAGGTGGAGCAGTTCTTC

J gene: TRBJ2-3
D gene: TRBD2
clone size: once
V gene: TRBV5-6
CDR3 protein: CASSLKAGRATDTQYF
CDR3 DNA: TGTGCCAGCAGCCTGAAAGCGGGACGGGCGACAGATACGCAGTATTTT

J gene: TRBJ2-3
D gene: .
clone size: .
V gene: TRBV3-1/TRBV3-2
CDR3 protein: CASSPSDRPSSTDTQYF
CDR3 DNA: TGTGCCAGCAGCCCCTCGGACAGACCTTCTAGCACAGATACGCAGTATTTT

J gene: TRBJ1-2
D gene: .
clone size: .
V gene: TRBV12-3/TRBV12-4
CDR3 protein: CASSLGQEDYTF
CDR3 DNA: TGTGCCAGCAGTTTAGGCCAGGAGGACTACACCTTC

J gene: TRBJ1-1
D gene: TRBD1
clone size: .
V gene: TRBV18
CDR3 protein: CASSPQTGSNTEAFF
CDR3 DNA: TGTGCCAGCTCACCTCAGACAGGGTCAAACACTGAAGCTTTCTTT

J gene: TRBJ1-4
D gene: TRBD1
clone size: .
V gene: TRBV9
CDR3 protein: CASSARQGAGEKLFF
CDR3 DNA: TGTGCCAGCAGCGCTCGACAGGGGGCGGGTGAAAAACTGTTTTTT

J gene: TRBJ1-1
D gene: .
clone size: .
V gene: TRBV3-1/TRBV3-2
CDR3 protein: CASGDPQGSTEAFF
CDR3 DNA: TGTGCCAGCGGTGATCCACAGGGATCCACTGAAGCTTTCTTT

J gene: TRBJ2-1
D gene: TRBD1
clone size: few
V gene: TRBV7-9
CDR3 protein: CASSVTGTGTYNEQFF
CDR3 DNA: TGTGCCAGCAGCGTAACCGGGACAGGGACCTACAATGAGCAGTTCTTC

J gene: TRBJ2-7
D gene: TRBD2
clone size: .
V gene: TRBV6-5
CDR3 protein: CASSYSPSGPYEQYF
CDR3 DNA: TGTGCCAGCAGTTACTCTCCTAGCGGGCCCTACGAGCAGTACTTC

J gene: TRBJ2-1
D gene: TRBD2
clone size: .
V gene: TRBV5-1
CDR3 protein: CASSLGTSGYNEQFF
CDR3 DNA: TGCGCCAGCAGCTTGGGGACTAGCGGCTACAATGAGCAGTTCTTC

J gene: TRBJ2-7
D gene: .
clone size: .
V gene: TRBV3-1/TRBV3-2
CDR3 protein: CASSTLGGYEQYF
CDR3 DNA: TGTGCCAGCAGCACTCTGGGGGGTTACGAGCAGTACTTC

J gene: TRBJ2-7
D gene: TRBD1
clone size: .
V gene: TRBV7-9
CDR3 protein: CASSSVGQSSSYEQYF
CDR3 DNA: TGTGCCAGCAGCTCCGTGGGACAGTCAAGCTCCTACGAGCAGTACTTC